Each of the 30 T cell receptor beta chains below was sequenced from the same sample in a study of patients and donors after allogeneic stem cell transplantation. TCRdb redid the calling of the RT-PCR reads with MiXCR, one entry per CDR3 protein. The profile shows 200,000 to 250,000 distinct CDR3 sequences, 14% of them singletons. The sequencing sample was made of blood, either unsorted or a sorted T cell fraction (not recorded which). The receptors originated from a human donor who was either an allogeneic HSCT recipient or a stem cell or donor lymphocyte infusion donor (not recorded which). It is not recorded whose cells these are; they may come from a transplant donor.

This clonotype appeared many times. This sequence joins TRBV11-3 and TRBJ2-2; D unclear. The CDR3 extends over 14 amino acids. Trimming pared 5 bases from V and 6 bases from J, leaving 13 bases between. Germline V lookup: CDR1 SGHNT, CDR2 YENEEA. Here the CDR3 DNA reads TGTGCCAGCAGCCTCCGGCGAGGAGCCGGGGAGCTGTTTTTT. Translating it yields CASSLRRGAGELFF.

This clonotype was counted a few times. The CDR3 nucleotides read TGCGCCAGCGGCCCATGGGGAGGGGTCTCTGGGGCCAACGTCCTGACTTTC. Amino acids: CASGPWGGVSGANVLTF. The chain carries TRBV5-1 and TRBJ2-6; 7 bases line up with TRBD2. This CDR3 is built from 17 residues. Trimming took 7 bases from V and 0 from J; bases not matched to a gene: 10. The germline V gene encodes CDR1 SGHRS and CDR2 YFSETQ.

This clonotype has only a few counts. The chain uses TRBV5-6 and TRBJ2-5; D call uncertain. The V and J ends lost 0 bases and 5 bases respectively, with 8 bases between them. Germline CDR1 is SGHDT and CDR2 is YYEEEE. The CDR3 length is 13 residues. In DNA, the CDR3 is TGTGCCAGCAGCTTGGACAGTTCGGAGACCCAGTACTTC. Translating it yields CASSLDSSETQYF.

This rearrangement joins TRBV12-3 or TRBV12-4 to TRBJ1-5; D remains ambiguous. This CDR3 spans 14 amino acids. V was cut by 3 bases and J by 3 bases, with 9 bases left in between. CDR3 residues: CASSLVGYNQPQHF. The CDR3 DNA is TGTGCCAGCAGTTTGGTAGGGTACAATCAGCCCCAGCATTTT.

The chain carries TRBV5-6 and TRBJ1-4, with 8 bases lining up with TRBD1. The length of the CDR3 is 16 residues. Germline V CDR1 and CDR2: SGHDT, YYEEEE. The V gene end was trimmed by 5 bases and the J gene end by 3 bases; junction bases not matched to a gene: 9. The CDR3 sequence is CASSSTGGAANEKLFF. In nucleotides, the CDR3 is TGTGCCAGCAGTTCAACAGGGGGGGCAGCTAATGAAAAACTGTTTTTT.

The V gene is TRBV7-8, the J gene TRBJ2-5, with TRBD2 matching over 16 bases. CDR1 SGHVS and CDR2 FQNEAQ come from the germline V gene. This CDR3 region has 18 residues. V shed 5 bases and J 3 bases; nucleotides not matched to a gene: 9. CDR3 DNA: TGTGCCAGCAGCCCCGGTTGGGGACTAGCGGGAGGGGAAGAGACCCAGTACTTC. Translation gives CASSPGWGLAGGEETQYF.

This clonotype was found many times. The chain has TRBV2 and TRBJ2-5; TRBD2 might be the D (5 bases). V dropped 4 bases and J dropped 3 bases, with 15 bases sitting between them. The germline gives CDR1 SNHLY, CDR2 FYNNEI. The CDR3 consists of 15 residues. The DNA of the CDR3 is TGTGCCAGCAGTGGTTCACCGGACTCAAAAGAGACCCAGTACTTC. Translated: CASSGSPDSKETQYF.

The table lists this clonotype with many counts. CDR3 DNA sequence: TGTGCCAGCATGGCAGGGGTTGGTTACGAGCAGTACTTC. This translates into CASMAGVGYEQYF. V usage is TRBV25-1 and J usage is TRBJ2-7; a weak D match, TRBD1 (6 bases). CDR3 length: 13 amino acids. V shed 7 bases and J shed 4 bases, with 14 bases lying between them. The V gene's germline CDR1 is MGHDK and CDR2 SYGVNS.

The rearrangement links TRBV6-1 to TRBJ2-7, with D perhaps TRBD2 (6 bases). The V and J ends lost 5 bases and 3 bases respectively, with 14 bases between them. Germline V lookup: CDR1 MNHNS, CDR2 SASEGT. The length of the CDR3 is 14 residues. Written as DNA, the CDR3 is TGTGCCAGCAGTACCGGGACTTCACTCTACGAGCAGTACTTC. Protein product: CASSTGTSLYEQYF.

The CDR3 DNA reads TGCGCCAGCAGCTTGGAGGGGGCGCGGTATGGCTACACCTTC. It translates to CASSLEGARYGYTF. The chain has TRBV5-1 and TRBJ1-2; the match to TRBD1 covers 7 bases. V was clipped by 0 bases and J by 5 bases; unmatched bases: 4. CDR1 SGHRS and CDR2 YFSETQ come from the germline V gene. The CDR3 runs 14 residues.

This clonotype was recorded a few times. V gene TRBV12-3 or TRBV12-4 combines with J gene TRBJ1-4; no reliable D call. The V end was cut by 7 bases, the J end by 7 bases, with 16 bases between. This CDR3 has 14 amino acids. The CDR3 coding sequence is TGTGCCAGCACCAAATCGGGGTTAGGTGAAAAACTGTTTTTT. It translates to CASTKSGLGEKLFF.

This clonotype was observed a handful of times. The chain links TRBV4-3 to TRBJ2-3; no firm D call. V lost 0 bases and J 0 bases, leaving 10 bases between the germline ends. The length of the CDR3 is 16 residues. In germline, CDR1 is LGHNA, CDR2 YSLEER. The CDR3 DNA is TGCGCCAGCAGCCAAGAAGACCAAGCTAGCACAGATACGCAGTATTTT. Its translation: CASSQEDQASTDTQYF.

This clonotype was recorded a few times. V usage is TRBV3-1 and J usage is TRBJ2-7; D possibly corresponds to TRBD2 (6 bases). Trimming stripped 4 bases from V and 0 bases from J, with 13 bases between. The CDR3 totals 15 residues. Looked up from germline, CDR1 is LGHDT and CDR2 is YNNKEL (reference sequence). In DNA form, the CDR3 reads TGTGCCAGCAGCCGCGGGGTAGTCAGCTCCTACGAGCAGTACTTC. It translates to CASSRGVVSSYEQYF.

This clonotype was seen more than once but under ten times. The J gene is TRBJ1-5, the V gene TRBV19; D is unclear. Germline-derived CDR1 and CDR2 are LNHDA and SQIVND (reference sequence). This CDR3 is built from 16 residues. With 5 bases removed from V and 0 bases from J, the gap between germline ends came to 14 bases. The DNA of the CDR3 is TGTGCCAGTAGTGTTGGCCAGACCTATAGCAATCAGCCCCAGCATTTT. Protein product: CASSVGQTYSNQPQHF. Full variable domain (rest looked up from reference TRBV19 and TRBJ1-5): DGGITQSPKYLFRKEGQNVTLSCEQNLNHDAMYWYRQDPGQGLRLIYYSQIVNDFQKGDIAEGYSVSREKKESFPLTVTSAQKNPTAFYLCASSVGQTYSNQPQHFGDGTRLSIL.

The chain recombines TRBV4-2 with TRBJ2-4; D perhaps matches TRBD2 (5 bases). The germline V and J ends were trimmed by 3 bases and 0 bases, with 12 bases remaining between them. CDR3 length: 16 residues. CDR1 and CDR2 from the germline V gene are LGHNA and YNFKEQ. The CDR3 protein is CASSHDGEVAKNIQYF. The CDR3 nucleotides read TGTGCCAGCAGCCATGACGGGGAAGTAGCCAAAAACATTCAGTACTTC.

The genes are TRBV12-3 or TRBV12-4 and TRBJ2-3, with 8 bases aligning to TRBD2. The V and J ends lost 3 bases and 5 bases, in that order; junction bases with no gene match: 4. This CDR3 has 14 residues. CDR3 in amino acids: CASSFFAGGDTQYF. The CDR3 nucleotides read TGTGCCAGCAGTTTTTTCGCGGGGGGAGATACGCAGTATTTT.

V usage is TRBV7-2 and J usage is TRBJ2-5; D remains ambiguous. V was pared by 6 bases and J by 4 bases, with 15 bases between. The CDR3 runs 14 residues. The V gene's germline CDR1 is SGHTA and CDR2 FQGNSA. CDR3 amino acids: CASSGVPTGETQYF. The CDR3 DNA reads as TGTGCCAGCAGTGGGGTGCCGACGGGAGAGACCCAGTACTTC.

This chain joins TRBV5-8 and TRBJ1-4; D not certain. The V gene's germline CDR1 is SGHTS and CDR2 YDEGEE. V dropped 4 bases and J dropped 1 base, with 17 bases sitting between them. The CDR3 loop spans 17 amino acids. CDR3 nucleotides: TGTGCCAGCAGCAGCGGACGCACTGATTTAACTAATGAAAAACTGTTTTTT. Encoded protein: CASSSGRTDLTNEKLFF.

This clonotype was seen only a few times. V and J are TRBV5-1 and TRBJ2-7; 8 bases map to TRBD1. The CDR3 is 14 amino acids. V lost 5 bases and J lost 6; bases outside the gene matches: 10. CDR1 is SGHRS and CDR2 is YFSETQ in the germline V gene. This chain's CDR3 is CASRGDRHNGEQYF. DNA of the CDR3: TGCGCCAGCAGGGGGGACAGGCACAACGGCGAGCAGTACTTC.

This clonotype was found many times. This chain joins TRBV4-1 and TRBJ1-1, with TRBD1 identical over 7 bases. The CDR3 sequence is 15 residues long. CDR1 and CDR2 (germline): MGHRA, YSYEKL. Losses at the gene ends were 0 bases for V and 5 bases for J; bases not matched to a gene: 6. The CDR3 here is CASSQEPGGTTEAFF. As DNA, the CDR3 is TGCGCCAGCAGCCAAGAGCCAGGGGGTACGACTGAAGCTTTCTTT.

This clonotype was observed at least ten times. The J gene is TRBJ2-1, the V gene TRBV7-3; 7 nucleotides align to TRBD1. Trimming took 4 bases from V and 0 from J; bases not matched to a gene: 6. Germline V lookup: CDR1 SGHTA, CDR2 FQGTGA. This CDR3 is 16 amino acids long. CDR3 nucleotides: TGTGCCAGCAGCTACACGACAGGGAGCTCCTACAATGAGCAGTTCTTC. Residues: CASSYTTGSSYNEQFF.

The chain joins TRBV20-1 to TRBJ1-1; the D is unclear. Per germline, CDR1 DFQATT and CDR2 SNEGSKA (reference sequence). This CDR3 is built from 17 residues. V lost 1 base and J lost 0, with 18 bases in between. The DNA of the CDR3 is TGCAGTGCTAGAGGATTGGTACGAGGATTCATGAACACTGAAGCTTTCTTT. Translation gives CSARGLVRGFMNTEAFF.

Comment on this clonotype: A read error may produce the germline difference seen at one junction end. The CDR3 here is CASSLVVGATIYNEQFF. Written as DNA, the CDR3 is TGTGCTAGCAGCTTAGTTGTAGGGGCGACCATTTACAATGAGCAGTTCTTC. This rearrangement joins TRBV7-7 to TRBJ2-1; possibly TRBD1 for D (5 bases). The CDR3 is made up of 17 amino acids. Germline V gene data show CDR1 as SSHAT and CDR2 as FNYEAQ (reference sequence).

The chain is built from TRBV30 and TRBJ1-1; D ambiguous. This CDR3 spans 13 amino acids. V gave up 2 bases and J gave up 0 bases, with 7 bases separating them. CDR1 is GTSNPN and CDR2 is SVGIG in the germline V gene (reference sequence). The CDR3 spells CAWSRQMNTEAFF. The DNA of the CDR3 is TGTGCCTGGAGTCGGCAGATGAACACTGAAGCTTTCTTT.

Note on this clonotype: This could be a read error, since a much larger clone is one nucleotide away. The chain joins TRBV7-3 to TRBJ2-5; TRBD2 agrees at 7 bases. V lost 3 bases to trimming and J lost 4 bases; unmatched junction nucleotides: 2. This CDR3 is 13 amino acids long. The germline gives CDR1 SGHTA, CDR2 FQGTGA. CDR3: CASSFTGGETQYF. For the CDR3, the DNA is TGTGCCAGCAGCTTCACGGGGGGAGAGACCCAGTACTTC.

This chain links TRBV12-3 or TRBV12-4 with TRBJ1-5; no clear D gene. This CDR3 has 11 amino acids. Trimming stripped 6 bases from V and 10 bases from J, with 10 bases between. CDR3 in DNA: TGTGCCAGCAGCGCCAGCGGACCCCAGCATTTT. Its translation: CASSASGPQHF.

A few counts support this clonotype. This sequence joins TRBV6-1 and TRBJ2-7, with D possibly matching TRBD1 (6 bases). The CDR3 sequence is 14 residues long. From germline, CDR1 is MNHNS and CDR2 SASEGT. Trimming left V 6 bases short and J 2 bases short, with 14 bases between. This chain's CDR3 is CASRVKWDTYEQYF. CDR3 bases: TGTGCCAGCAGAGTGAAGTGGGACACCTACGAGCAGTACTTC.

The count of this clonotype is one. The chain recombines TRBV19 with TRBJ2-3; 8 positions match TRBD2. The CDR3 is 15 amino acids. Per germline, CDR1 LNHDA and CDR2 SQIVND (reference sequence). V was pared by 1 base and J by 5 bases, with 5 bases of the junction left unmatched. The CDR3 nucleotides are TGTGCCAGTAGTATAGGCGGGGGGCTGGTAGATACGCAGTATTTT. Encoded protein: CASSIGGGLVDTQYF.

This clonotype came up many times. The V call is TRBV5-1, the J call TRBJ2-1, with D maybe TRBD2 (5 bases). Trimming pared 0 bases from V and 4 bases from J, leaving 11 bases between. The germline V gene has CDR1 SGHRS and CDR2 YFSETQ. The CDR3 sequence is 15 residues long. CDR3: CASSLELALYNEQFF. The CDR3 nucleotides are TGCGCCAGCAGCTTGGAGCTAGCCCTTTACAATGAGCAGTTCTTC.

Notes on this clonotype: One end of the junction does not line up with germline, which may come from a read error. CDR3 nucleotide sequence: TGTGCCAGCACCTTAGCTGCGGGAGGGCCGACAGATACGCAGTATTTT. Protein sequence: CASTLAAGGPTDTQYF. The rearrangement uses TRBV7-9 and TRBJ2-3, with 9 bases aligning to TRBD2. Germline V CDR1 and CDR2: SEHNR, FQNEAQ (reference sequence). The CDR3 loop spans 16 amino acids.